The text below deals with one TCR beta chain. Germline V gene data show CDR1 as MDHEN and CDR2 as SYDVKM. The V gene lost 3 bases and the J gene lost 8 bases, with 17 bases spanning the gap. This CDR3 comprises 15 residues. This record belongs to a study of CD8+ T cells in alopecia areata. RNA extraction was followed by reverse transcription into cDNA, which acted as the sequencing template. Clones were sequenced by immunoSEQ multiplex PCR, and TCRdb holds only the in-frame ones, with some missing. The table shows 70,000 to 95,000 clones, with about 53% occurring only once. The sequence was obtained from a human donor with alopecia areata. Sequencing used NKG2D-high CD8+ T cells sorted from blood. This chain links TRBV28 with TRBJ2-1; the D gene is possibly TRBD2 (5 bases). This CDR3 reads CASSFGIGTLDEQFF. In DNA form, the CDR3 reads TGTGCCAGCAGTTTCGGGATAGGAACGTTGGATGAGCAGTTCTTC.